This T cell receptor beta chain was found in a study of blood T cell repertoires in COVID-19. On the study more broadly: The cDNA or gDNA used as material had been derived from T cells, B-cell-depleted T cells, or PBMCs.

Recruited during active infection, patients (from Seattle) were subsequently followed longitudinally. Sequencing was performed with immunoSEQ multiplex PCR; in TCRdb, only in-frame clones are kept and a portion is missing. The top ten hold more than 9% of the sample, which has around 400,000 clones, roughly 86% seen once. Unmatched junction bases numbered 12, after V lost 6 bases and J lost 7 bases. Germline V gene lookup returns CDR1 MDHEN and CDR2 SYDVKM. The CDR3 totals 15 residues. The rearrangement uses TRBV28 and TRBJ2-7; 10 bases fit TRBD1. The receptor's source is a woman in her thirties with COVID-19, enrolled during active disease. The specimen sequenced was peripheral blood. As DNA, the CDR3 is TGTGCCAGCAGATGGAGGGGACAGGGGTTTGAAGAGCAGTACTTC. Protein product: CASRWRGQGFEEQYF.